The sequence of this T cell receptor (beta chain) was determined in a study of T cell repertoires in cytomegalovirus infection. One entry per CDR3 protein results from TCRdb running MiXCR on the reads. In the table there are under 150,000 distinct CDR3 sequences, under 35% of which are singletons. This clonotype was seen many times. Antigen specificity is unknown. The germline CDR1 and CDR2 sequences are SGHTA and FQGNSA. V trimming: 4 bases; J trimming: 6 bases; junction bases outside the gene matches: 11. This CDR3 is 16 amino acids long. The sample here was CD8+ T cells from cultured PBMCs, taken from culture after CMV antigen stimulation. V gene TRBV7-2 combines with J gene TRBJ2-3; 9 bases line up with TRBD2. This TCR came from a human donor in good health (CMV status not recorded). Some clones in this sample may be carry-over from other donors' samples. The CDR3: CASSSLGGGALDTQYF. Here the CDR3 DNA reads TGTGCCAGCAGCTCTTTGGGCGGGGGGGCTCTTGATACGCAGTATTTT.